This entry features one T cell receptor (beta chain) sequence. This clone's antigen is unknown. Base qualities are not provided; no much larger clone lies one nucleotide away. This record comes from a study of cytomegalovirus exposure and HLA in healthy donors (dated by TCRdb to about 2017). With regard to the full study: According to a later analysis, the 120 validation repertoires were produced on the same platform as the 680 or so repertoires of the first cohort. The study aimed to test whether signatures of past pathogen exposure could be identified by cataloging public T cell receptors. To predict cytomegalovirus infection status, the study combined high-throughput TCR immunosequencing, statistical association of individual TCRs with disease status, and machine learning. In addition to the first cohort of 666 subjects, a separate validation cohort of approximately 130 different subjects was used.

The donors were included in the validation cohort of some 120 subjects, a group kept apart from the approximately 690-subject first cohort. The CDR3 numbers 15 residues from cysteine through phenylalanine. Kept here is only the CDR3 DNA, which spans 45 bases and is read in frame from base 1. The germline V gene yields SNHLY for CDR1 and FYNNEI for CDR2. Trimming removed 6 bases from V and 0 bases from J, leaving 11 bases between the germline ends. What the work shows at the level of the full study, not this receptor alone: A later analysis had no HLA typing for the validation cohort, so co-occurrence there was scored across all 120 repertoires. Of the cluster scores, 90% to 95% were above 0 in a later analysis, which found that TCRs clustered in the first cohort also tended to co-occur in the roughly 130 validation repertoires. In the study, 150 to 200 TCR beta chains were listed as associated with cytomegalovirus. In both the original and validation cohorts, the classifier was reported to diagnose cytomegalovirus status with high specificity and sensitivity. Most TCR sequences were seen in very few donors, while some public TCRs were found in many individuals. In vitro tests confirmed that a few of the cytomegalovirus-associated TCR beta chains recognize cytomegalovirus antigens. The authors suggested that the approach could potentially be extended to other disease states and immunological phenotypes.

The library was generated by the immunoSEQ multiplex PCR assay. Per the authors' processing: A statistical classification framework was built to diagnose cytomegalovirus status from the catalog of TCR beta chain sequences. In TCRdb, the immuneACCESS table is reduced to in-frame sequences with V and J assigned. These tables do not hold every clone; where another copy was compared, an unresolved V gene accounts for under half, and the others remain unexplained. V and J calls and clone size follow that table, whereas D and trimming were derived from the DNA. Across this sample there are 200,000 to 250,000 clones, with less than 85% seen only once. The ten biggest clones cover around 5.6% of the sample.

The V and J genes are TRBV2 and TRBJ1-4; a weak D assignment points to TRBD1 (5 bases agree). The receptor was isolated from a woman under 30 in good health and CMV-seronegative. Sequenced input: PBMCs. The DNA is TGTGCCAGCAGCCTTCAGGGTGCAACTAATGAAAAACTGTTTTTT. Translated, it reads CASSLQGATNEKLFF.